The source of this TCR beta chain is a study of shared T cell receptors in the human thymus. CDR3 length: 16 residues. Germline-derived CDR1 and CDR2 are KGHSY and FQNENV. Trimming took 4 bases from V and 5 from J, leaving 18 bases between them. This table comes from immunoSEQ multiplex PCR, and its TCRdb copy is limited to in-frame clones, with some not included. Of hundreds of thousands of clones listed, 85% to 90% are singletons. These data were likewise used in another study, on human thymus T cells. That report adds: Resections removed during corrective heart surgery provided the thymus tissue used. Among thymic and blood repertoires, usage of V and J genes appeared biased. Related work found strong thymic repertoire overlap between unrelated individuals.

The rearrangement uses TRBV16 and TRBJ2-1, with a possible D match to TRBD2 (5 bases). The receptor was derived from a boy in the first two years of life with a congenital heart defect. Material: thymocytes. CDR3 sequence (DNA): TGTGCCAGCAGCCGGAAGATCGCGGGCCCAAACAATGAGCAGTTCTTC. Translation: CASSRKIAGPNNEQFF. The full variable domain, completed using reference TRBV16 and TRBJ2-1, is GEEVAQTPKHLVRGEGQKAKLYCAPIKGHSYVFWYQQVLKNEFKFLISFQNENVFDETGMPKERFSAKCLPNSPCSLEIQATKLEDSAVYFCASSRKIAGPNNEQFFGPGTRLTVL.